The rows below give T cell receptor beta chains drawn from one sample of a study of cytomegalovirus exposure and HLA in healthy donors. The protocol was immunoSEQ multiplex PCR, while the TCRdb copy is restricted to in-frame clones and leaves out a portion. Among roughly 350,000 clones listed, roughly 89% were seen once. Sequenced input: PBMCs. The receptor set was obtained from a woman between 18 and 29 years old in good health and CMV-seronegative. Each CDR3 is given without its conserved first and last residue.

cdr3_aa,v_call
ASSPLADYGYT,TRBV9
ASSHNQREVSGELF,TRBV18
ASNHMAEPNNEQF,TRBV27
ASSFRTGLSEQY,TRBV13
ASSLGQGTYEQY,TRBV6-5
ASSSRDQPQH,TRBV27
ASSYSIYDGLGPQH,TRBV6-5
ASSELQGDEQF,TRBV25-1
ASRERELWDQPQH,TRBV6-1
ASSSRLAGYEQY,TRBV7-6
ASSEARGAHEKLF,TRBV6-1
ASSRLAGGDGANVLT,TRBV4-3
ASGTGPYNEQF,TRBV2
ASSLTDGDTQY,TRBV7-6
ASSSGQEYNEQF,TRBV5-1
ASSYGGEGTEAF,TRBV6-5
SVSGPAIGAF,TRBV29-1
ASSASGRETNEQF,TRBV9
ASSSGWTGRYNEQF,TRBV5-1
ASSQDDPGDEQY,TRBV14